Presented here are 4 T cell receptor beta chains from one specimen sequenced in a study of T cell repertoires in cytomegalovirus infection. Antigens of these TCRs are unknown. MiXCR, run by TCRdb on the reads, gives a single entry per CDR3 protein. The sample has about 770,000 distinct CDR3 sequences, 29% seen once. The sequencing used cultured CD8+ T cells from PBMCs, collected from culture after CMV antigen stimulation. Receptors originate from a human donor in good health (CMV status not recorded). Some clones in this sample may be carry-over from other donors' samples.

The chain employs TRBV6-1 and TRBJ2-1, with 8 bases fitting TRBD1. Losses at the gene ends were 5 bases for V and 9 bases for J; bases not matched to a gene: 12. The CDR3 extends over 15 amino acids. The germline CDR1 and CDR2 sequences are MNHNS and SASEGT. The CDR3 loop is CASSLPSTGVGEQFF. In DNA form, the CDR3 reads TGTGCCAGCAGTCTTCCCTCGACAGGGGTTGGTGAGCAGTTCTTC.

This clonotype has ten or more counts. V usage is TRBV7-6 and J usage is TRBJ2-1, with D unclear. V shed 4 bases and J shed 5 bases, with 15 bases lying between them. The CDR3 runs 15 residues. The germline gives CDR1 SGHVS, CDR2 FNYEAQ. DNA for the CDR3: TGTGCCAGCAGCTCTGCTCCTCGGGCTGACAATGAGCAGTTCTTC. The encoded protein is CASSSAPRADNEQFF.

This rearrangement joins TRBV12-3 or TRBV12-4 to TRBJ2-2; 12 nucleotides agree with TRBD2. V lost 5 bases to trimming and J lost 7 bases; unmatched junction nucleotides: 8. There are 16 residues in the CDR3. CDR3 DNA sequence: TGTGCCAGCAGTATTCCTAGCGGGGGGGCCGGCGGGGAGCTGTTTTTT. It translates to CASSIPSGGAGGELFF.

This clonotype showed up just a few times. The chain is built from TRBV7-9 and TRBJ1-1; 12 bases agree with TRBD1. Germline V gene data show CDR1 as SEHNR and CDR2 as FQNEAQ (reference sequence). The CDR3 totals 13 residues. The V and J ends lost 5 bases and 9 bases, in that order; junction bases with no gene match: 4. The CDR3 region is CASSGRDRGQAFF. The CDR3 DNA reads TGTGCCAGCAGCGGCCGGGACAGGGGGCAAGCTTTCTTT.